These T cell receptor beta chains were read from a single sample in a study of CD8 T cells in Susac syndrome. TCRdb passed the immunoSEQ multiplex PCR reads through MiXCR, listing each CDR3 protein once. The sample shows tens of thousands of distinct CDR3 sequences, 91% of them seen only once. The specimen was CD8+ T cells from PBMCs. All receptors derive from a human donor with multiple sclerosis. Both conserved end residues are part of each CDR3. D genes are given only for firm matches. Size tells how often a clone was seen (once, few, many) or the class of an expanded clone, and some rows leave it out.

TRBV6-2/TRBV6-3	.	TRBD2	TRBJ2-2	CASRPSGPGELFF	TGTGCCAGCCGGCCTAGCGGTCCCGGGGAGCTGTTTTTT
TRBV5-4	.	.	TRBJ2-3	CASSFQGGGTDTQYF	TGTGCCAGCAGCTTCCAGGGGGGGGGTACAGATACGCAGTATTTT
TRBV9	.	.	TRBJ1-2	CASSLPGSSGGYTF	TGTGCCAGCAGCCTTCCAGGGTCGTCGGGTGGCTACACCTTC
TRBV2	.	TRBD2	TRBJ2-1	CASTYGLAPYNEQFF	TGTGCCAGCACCTACGGACTAGCCCCCTACAATGAGCAGTTCTTC
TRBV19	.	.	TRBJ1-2	CASSMGKAYGYTF	TGTGCCAGTAGTATGGGAAAAGCCTATGGCTACACCTTC
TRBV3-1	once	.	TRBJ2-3	CASSSPRRGPPDTQYF	TGTGCCAGCAGCTCCCCCCGGCGGGGCCCCCCAGATACGCAGTATTTT
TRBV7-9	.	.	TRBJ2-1	CASSSGQRVYNEQFF	TGTGCCAGCAGCTCCGGACAGAGGGTTTACAATGAGCAGTTCTTC
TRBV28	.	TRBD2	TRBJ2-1	CASSLDVTSVTYNEQFF	TGTGCCAGCAGCCTTGACGTGACTAGCGTGACATACAATGAGCAGTTCTTC
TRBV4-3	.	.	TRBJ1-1	CASSQDADTEAFF	TGCGCCAGCAGCCAAGATGCGGATACTGAAGCTTTCTTT
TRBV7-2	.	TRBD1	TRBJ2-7	CASSSPGQGAPRGEQYF	TGTGCCAGCAGCTCACCGGGACAGGGGGCTCCCCGGGGCGAGCAGTACTTC